This T cell receptor beta chain was profiled in a study of response to subunit inactivated influenza vaccine. Study-level points and caveats: Every seasonal influenza vaccination brings in few new T cells, the authors suggested.

TCRdb redid the calling of the RT-PCR reads with MiXCR, one entry per CDR3 protein. The sample gives about 190,000 distinct CDR3 sequences, approximately 15% of which show up once; about 28% is in the top ten. This clonotype was detected a few times. The antigen is undetermined. The germline V and J ends were trimmed by 0 bases and 8 bases, with 13 bases remaining between them. The V gene's germline CDR1 is MNHEY and CDR2 SVGAGI. The CDR3 contains 14 residues. The rearrangement uses TRBV6-5 and TRBJ1-1; D is unresolved. The sequence derives from a man between 50 and 59 years old who received an inactivated influenza vaccine. The material sequenced was CD8+ T cells sorted from PBMCs, taken less than 6 days after vaccination. The CDR3 reads CASSYSKYILEAFF. In nucleotides, the CDR3 is TGTGCCAGCAGTTACTCGAAATATATTTTAGAAGCTTTCTTT.